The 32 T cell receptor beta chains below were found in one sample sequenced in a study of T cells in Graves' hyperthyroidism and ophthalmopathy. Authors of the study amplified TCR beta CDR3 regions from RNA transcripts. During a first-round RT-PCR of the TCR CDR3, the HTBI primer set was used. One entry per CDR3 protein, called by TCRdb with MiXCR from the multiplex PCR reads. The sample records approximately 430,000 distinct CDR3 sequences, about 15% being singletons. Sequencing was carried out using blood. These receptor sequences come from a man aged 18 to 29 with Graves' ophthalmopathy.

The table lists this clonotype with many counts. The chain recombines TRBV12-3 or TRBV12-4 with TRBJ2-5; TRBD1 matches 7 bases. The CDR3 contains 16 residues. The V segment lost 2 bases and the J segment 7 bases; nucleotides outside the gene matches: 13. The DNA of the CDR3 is TGTGCCAGCAGTTTAATAGGGGCAGGGGGATTGGGGACCCAGTACTTC. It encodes CASSLIGAGGLGTQYF.

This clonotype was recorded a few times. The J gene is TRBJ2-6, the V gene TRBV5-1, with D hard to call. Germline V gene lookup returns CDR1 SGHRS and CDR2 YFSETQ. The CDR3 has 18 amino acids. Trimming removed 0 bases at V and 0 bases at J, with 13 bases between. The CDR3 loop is CASSLVGSANSGANVLTF. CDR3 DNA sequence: TGCGCCAGCAGCTTGGTGGGGTCCGCTAACTCTGGGGCCAACGTCCTGACTTTC.

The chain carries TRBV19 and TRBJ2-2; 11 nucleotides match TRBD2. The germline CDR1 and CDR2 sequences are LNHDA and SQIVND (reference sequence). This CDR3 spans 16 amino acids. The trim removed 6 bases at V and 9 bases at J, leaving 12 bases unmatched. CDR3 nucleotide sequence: TGTGCCAGTAGCCTACTGACTAGCGGGGCCGTGTGGGAGCTGTTTTTT. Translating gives CASSLLTSGAVWELFF.

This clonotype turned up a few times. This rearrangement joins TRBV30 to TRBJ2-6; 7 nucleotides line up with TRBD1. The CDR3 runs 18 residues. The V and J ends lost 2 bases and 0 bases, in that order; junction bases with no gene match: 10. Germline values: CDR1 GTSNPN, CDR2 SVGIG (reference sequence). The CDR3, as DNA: TGTGCCTGGAGTCCGACAGGGAGTCCTCTCTCTGGGGCCAACGTCCTGACTTTC. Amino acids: CAWSPTGSPLSGANVLTF.

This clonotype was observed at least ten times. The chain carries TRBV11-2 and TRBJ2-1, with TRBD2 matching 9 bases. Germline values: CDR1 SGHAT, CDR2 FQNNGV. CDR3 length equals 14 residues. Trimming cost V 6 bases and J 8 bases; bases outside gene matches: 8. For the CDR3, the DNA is TGTGCCAGCAGGAGTATTAGCGGGAGACATGAGCAGTTCTTC. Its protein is CASRSISGRHEQFF.

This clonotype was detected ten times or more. CDR3 DNA sequence: TGTGCCAGCAGTTTGTCCGGGGGAAACACCATATATTTT. Its protein is CASSLSGGNTIYF. The V gene is TRBV12-3 or TRBV12-4, the J gene TRBJ1-3, with unresolved D. The CDR3 runs to 13 residues. V was cut by 3 bases and J by 4 bases, with 7 bases left in between.

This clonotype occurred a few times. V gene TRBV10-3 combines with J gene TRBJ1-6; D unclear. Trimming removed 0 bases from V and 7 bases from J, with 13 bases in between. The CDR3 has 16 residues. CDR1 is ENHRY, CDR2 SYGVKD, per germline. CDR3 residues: CAISESPLSGNSPLHF. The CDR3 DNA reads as TGTGCCATCAGTGAGTCCCCCCTCTCCGGGAATTCACCCCTCCACTTT.

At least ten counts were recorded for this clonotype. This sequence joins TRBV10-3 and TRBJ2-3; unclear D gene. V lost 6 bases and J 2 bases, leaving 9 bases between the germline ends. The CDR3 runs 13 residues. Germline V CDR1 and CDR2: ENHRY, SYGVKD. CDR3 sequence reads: CAIRSDTTDTQYF. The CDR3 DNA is TGTGCCATCAGATCCGACACCACAGATACGCAGTATTTT.

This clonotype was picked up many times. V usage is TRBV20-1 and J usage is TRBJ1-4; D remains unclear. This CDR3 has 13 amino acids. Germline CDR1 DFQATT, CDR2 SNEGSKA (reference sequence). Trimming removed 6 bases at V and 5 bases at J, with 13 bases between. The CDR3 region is CSARQFGNEKLFF. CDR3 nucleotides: TGCAGTGCAAGGCAATTCGGGAATGAAAAACTGTTTTTT.

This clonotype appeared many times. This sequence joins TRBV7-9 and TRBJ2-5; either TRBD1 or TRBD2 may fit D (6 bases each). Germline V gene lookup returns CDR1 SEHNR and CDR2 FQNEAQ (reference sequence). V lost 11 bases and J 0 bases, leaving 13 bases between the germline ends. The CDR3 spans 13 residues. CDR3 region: CAWEGGYQETQYF. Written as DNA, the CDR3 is TGTGCCTGGGAAGGGGGGTACCAAGAGACCCAGTACTTC.

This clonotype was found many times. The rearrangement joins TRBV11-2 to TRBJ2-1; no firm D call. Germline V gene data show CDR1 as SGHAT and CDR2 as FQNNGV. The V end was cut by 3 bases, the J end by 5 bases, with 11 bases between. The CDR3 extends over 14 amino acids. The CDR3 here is CASSLERSNNEQFF. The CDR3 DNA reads TGTGCCAGCAGCTTGGAACGGTCCAACAATGAGCAGTTCTTC.

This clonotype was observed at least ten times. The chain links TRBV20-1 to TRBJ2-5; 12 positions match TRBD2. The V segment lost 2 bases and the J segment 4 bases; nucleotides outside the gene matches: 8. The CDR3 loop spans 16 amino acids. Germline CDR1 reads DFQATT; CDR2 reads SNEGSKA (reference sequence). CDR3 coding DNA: TGCAGTGCTAGACTGCCCCGACTAGCGGGAGTAGAGACCCAGTACTTC. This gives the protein CSARLPRLAGVETQYF.

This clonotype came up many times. The CDR3 here is CASSSGQENSPLHF. CDR3 bases: TGCGCCAGCAGCTCAGGACAGGAAAATTCACCCCTCCACTTT. V gene TRBV5-1 combines with J gene TRBJ1-6; TRBD1 aligns across 7 bases. The CDR3 has 14 amino acids. Germline V gives CDR1 SGHRS, CDR2 YFSETQ. V shed 3 bases, J shed 7 bases, and the junction held 4 bases outside the gene matches.

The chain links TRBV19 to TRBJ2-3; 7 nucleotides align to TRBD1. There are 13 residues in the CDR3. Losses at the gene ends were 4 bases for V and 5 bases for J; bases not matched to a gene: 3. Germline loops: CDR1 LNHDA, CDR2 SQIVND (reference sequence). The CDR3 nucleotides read TGTGCCAGTAGTAGACAGGGAAGAGATACGCAGTATTTT. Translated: CASSRQGRDTQYF.

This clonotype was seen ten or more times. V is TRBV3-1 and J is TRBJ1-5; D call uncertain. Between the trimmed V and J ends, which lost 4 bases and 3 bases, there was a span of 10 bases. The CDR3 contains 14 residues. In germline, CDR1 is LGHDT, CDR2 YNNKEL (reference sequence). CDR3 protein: CASSLRNNNQPQHF. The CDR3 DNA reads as TGTGCCAGCAGCCTCAGGAACAACAATCAGCCCCAGCATTTT.

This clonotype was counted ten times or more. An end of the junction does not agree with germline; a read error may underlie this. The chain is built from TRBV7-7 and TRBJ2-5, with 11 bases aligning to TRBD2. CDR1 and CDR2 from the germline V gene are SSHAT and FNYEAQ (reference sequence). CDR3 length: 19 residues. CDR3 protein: CASSLAFLAGGPNWETQYF. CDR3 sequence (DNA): TGTGCTAGCAGCTTAGCCTTCCTAGCGGGAGGCCCGAATTGGGAGACCCAGTACTTC.

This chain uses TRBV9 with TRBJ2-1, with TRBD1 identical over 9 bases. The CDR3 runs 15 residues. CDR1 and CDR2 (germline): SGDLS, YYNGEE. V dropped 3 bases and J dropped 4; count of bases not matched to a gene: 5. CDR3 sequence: CASSARDRVYNEQFF. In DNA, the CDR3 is TGTGCCAGCAGCGCCCGGGACAGGGTTTACAATGAGCAGTTCTTC.

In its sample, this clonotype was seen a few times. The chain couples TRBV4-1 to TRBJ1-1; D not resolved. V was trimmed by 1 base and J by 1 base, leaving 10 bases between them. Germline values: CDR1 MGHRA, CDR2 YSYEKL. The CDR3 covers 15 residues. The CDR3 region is CASSQAGKGNTEAFF. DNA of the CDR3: TGCGCCAGCAGCCAAGCTGGAAAGGGGAACACTGAAGCTTTCTTT.

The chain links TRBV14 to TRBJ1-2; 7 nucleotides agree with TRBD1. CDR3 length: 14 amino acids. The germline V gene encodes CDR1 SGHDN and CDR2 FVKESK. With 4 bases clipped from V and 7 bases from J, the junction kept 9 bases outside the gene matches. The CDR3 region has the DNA TGTGCCAGCAGCCCTTGGTCAGGGGGTCTTGGCTACACCTTC. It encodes CASSPWSGGLGYTF. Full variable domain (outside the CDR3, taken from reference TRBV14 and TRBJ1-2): EAGVTQFPSHSVIEKGQTVTLRCDPISGHDNLYWYRRVMGKEIKFLLHFVKESKQDESGMPNNRFLAERTGGTYSTLKVQPAELEDSGVYFCASSPWSGGLGYTFGSGTRLTVV.

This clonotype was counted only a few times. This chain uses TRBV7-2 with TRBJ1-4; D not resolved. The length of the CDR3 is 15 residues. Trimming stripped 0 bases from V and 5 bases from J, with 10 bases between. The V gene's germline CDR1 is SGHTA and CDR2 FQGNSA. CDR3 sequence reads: CASSLATSRNEKLFF. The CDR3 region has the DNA TGTGCCAGCAGCTTAGCGACGTCGAGGAATGAAAAACTGTTTTTT. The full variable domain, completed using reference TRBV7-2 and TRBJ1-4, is GAGVSQSPSNKVTEKGKDVELRCDPISGHTALYWYRQSLGQGLEFLIYFQGNSAPDKSGLPSDRFSAERTGGSVSTLTIQRTQQEDSAVYLCASSLATSRNEKLFFGSGTQLSVL.

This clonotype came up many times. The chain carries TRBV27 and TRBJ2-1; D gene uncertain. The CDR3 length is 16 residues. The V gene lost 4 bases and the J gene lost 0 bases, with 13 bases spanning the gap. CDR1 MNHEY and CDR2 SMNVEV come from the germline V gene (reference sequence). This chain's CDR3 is CASSSDTVISYNEQFF. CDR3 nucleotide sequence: TGTGCCAGCAGTTCAGATACCGTCATCTCCTACAATGAGCAGTTCTTC.

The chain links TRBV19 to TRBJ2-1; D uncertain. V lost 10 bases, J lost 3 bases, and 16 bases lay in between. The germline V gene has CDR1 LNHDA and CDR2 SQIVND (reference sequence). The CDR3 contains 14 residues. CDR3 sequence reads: CATPPAYSYNEQFF. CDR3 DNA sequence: TGTGCCACCCCCCCCGCTTATAGCTACAATGAGCAGTTCTTC.

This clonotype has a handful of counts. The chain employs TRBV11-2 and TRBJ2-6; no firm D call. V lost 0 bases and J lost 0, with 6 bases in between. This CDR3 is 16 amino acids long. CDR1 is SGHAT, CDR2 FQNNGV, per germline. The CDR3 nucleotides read TGTGCCAGCAGCTTAGATCCAAGCTCTGGGGCCAACGTCCTGACTTTC. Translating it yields CASSLDPSSGANVLTF.

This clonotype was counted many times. The CDR3 DNA sequence: TGCGCCAGCAGGGTGCAGAGCACAGATACGCAGTATTTT. Translating it yields CASRVQSTDTQYF. This chain uses TRBV5-1 with TRBJ2-3; D remains unclear. Germline assignment: CDR1 SGHRS and CDR2 YFSETQ. V was shortened by 5 bases and J by 0 bases, with 7 bases between the two germline ends. The CDR3 has 13 amino acids. The variable domain in full, completed from reference TRBV5-1 and TRBJ2-3, reads KAGVTQTPRYLIKTRGQQVTLSCSPISGHRSVSWYQQTPGQGLQFLFEYFSETQRNKGNFPGRFSGRQFSNSRSEMNVSTLELGDSALYLCASRVQSTDTQYFGPGTRLTVL.

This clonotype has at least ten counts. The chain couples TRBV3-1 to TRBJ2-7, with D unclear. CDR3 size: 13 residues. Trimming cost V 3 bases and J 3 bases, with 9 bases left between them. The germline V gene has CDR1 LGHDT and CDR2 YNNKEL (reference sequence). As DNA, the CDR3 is TGTGCCAGCAGCCACCCGGGCGGCTACGAGCAGTACTTC. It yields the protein CASSHPGGYEQYF.

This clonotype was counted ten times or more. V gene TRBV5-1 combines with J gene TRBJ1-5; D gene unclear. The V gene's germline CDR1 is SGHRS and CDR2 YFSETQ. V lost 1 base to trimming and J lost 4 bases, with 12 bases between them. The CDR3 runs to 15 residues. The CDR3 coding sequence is TGCGCCAGCAGCTTGTTTGGGCAGGAAAATCAGCCCCAGCATTTT. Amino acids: CASSLFGQENQPQHF.

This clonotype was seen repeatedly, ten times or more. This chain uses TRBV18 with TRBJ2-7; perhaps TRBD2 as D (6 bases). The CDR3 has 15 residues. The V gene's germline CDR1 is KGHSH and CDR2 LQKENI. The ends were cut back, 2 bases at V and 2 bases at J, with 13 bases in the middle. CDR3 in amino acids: CASSPDGRAPYEQYF. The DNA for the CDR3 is TGTGCCAGCTCACCAGACGGGAGAGCCCCCTACGAGCAGTACTTC.

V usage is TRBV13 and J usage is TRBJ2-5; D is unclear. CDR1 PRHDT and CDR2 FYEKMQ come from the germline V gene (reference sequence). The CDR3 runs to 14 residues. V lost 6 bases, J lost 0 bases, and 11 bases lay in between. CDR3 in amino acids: CASSEWVNQETQYF. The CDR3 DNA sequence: TGTGCCAGCAGTGAATGGGTGAACCAAGAGACCCAGTACTTC.

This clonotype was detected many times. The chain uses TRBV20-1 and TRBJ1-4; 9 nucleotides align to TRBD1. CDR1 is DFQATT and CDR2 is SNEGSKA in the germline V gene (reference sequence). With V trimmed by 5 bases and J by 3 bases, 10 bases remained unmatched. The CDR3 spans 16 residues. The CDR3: CSAWDREKSANEKLFF. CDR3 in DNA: TGCAGTGCTTGGGACAGGGAAAAGTCGGCTAATGAAAAACTGTTTTTT.

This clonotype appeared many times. CDR3 DNA sequence: TGTGCCAGCAGCTTAGAGGCGAGGGGCCAAGAGACCCAGTACTTC. Residues: CASSLEARGQETQYF. The chain carries TRBV7-8 and TRBJ2-5; either TRBD1 or TRBD2 may supply D (5 bases each). V was pared by 1 base and J by 1 base, with 10 bases between. Germline values: CDR1 SGHVS, CDR2 FQNEAQ. There are 15 residues in the CDR3.

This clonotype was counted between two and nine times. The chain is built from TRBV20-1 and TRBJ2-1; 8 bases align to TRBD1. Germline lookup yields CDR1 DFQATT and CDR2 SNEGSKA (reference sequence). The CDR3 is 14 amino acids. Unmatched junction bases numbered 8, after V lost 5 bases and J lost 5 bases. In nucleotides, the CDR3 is TGCAGTGCTCCTCCGAGACAGGGGAACAATGAGCAGTTCTTC. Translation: CSAPPRQGNNEQFF.

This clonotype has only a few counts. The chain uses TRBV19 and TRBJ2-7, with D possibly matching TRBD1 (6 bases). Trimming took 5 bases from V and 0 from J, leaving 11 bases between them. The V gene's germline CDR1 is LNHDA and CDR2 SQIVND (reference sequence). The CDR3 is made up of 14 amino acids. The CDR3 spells CASSRTALSYEQYF. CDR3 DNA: TGTGCCAGTAGTCGGACAGCCCTCTCCTACGAGCAGTACTTC.